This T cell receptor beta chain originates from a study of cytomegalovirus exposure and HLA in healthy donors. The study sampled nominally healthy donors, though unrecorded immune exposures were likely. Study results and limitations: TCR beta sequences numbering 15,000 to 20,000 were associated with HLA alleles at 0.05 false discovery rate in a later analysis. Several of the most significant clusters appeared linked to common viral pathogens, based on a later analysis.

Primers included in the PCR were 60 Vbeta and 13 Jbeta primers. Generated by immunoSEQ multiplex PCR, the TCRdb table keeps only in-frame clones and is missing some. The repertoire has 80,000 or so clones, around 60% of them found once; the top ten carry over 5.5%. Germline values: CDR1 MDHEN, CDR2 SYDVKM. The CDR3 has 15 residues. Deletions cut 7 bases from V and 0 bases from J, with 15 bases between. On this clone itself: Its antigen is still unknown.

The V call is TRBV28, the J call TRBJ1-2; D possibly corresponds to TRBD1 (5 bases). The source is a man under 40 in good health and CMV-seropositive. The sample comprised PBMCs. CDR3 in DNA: TGTGCCAGCAATTATGAGGGGAGGGCTAACTATGGCTACACCTTC. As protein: CASNYEGRANYGYTF.